What follows are 29 T cell receptor beta chains derived from one specimen sequenced in a study of CD8 T cells in ankylosing spondylitis. Each CDR3 protein gets one entry after TCRdb re-called the 5' RACE reads with MiXCR. The sample contains 300,000 to 400,000 distinct CDR3 sequences, roughly 11% of which appear only once. Sequencing was performed on blood, either unsorted or a sorted T cell fraction (not recorded which). These receptors came from a female donor with ankylosing spondylitis or in good health (not recorded which).

In regard to this clonotype: Given a much more abundant clone one base away, this may be a read error. V gene TRBV28 combines with J gene TRBJ2-3; D is ambiguous. In germline, CDR1 is MDHEN, CDR2 SYDVKM. The CDR3 is 14 amino acids. V lost 4 bases and J 4 bases, leaving 12 bases between the germline ends. The CDR3 nucleotides are TGTGCCAGCAGTTCGGTTAGTTTCCCAGATACGCAGTATTTT. The encoded protein is CASSSVSFPDTQYF.

This clonotype was recorded at least ten times. The chain employs TRBV28 and TRBJ2-1; 7 bases agree with TRBD1. This CDR3 has 16 residues. Germline V gene lookup returns CDR1 MDHEN and CDR2 SYDVKM. After removal of 5 bases from V and 6 bases from J, the junction contained 13 bases not matched to a gene. The CDR3 bases are TGTGCCAGCAGTACCCCTCCCCCAGGGGGTGTCAATGAGCAGTTCTTC. Its protein is CASSTPPPGGVNEQFF.

This clonotype has at least ten counts. The chain links TRBV20-1 to TRBJ2-3; 7 nucleotides match TRBD1. V lost 5 bases to trimming and J lost 2 bases; unmatched junction nucleotides: 4. Germline V CDR1 and CDR2: DFQATT, SNEGSKA (reference sequence). The CDR3 extends over 13 amino acids. DNA for the CDR3: TGCAGTGCTCCGGACAGGAACACAGATACGCAGTATTTT. Residues: CSAPDRNTDTQYF.

The chain joins TRBV7-8 to TRBJ1-1, with no clear D. The CDR3 extends over 15 amino acids. Trimming took off 5 bases at V and 8 bases at J, with 21 bases between the two ends. Per the germline V gene, CDR1 is SGHVS and CDR2 is FQNEAQ. The CDR3 DNA is TGTGCCAGCAGCCAGCGTGGCCAGCCGGTCATAGAAGCTTTCTTT. This sequence encodes CASSQRGQPVIEAFF.

This clonotype has more than one count but fewer than ten. The gene calls are TRBV2 and TRBJ2-1; 10 bases line up with TRBD2. The CDR3 is 19 amino acids. Germline V gene data show CDR1 as SNHLY and CDR2 as FYNNEI. V lost 5 bases and J lost 1; bases outside the gene matches: 14. For the CDR3, the DNA is TGTGCCAGCAGTCAGCCTAGCGGGGGAAGTTTGAGGTCCTACAATGAGCAGTTCTTC. Protein: CASSQPSGGSLRSYNEQFF.

This clonotype was detected ten times or more. The chain recombines TRBV5-5 with TRBJ2-5, with D uncertain. The V gene lost 0 bases and the J gene lost 2 bases, with 8 bases spanning the gap. This CDR3 comprises 14 residues. Germline assignment: CDR1 SGHKS and CDR2 YYEKEE (reference sequence). CDR3: CASSLEALQETQYF. The CDR3 nucleotides read TGTGCCAGCAGCTTGGAGGCGTTACAAGAGACCCAGTACTTC.

Ten or more counts support this clonotype. V usage is TRBV20-1 and J usage is TRBJ1-1; D might be TRBD1 (6 bases). Per germline, CDR1 DFQATT and CDR2 SNEGSKA (reference sequence). The CDR3 extends over 14 amino acids. V dropped 0 bases and J dropped 1 base, with 9 bases sitting between them. The CDR3 sequence: CSARDGGANTEAFF. CDR3 DNA sequence: TGCAGTGCTAGAGACGGGGGCGCGAACACTGAAGCTTTCTTT.

Ten or more counts support this clonotype. The rearrangement uses TRBV12-3 or TRBV12-4 and TRBJ2-7, with a tentative D call TRBD1 (5 bases). The CDR3 is 14 amino acids. V dropped 5 bases and J dropped 2 bases, with 13 bases sitting between them. The CDR3 sequence: CASSPSGRAYEQYF. The CDR3 DNA is TGTGCCAGCAGTCCCTCTGGCAGGGCCTACGAGCAGTACTTC.

This clonotype showed up just a few times. The chain joins TRBV28 to TRBJ2-2; perhaps TRBD1 as D (5 bases). Germline values: CDR1 MDHEN, CDR2 SYDVKM. This CDR3 is 15 amino acids long. V was clipped by 5 bases and J by 3 bases, with 13 bases between them. CDR3: CASSLTVVDTGELFF. DNA for the CDR3: TGTGCCAGCAGTCTGACAGTTGTTGACACCGGGGAGCTGTTTTTT.

This clonotype was counted many times. This rearrangement joins TRBV12-3 or TRBV12-4 to TRBJ1-2; D unresolved. Deletions cut 6 bases from V and 8 bases from J, with 19 bases between. There are 14 residues in the CDR3. The DNA of the CDR3 is TGTGCCAGCAGCTCCACCGGTGGCTTTGGCGGCTACACCTTC. Translation gives CASSSTGGFGGYTF.

The sample holds many counts of this clonotype. This chain uses TRBV6-1 with TRBJ1-2; TRBD1 agrees at 8 bases. Trimming cost V 8 bases and J 7 bases; bases outside gene matches: 12. Per the germline V gene, CDR1 is MNHNS and CDR2 is SASEGT. The CDR3 loop spans 14 amino acids. CDR3 DNA: TGTGCCAGCGGAGTACAGGGGGTCGTCGGTGGCTACACCTTC. Translating gives CASGVQGVVGGYTF.

At least ten counts were recorded for this clonotype. The chain combines TRBV20-1 with TRBJ1-4; a possible D gene is TRBD1 (6 bases). Between the trimmed V and J ends, which lost 0 bases and 8 bases, there was a span of 19 bases. The germline gives CDR1 DFQATT, CDR2 SNEGSKA (reference sequence). The CDR3 spans 16 residues. CDR3 residues: CSAREGQKDRYEKLFF. DNA of the CDR3: TGCAGTGCTAGAGAGGGGCAAAAGGACAGATACGAAAAACTGTTTTTT.

This clonotype was seen ten or more times. The chain uses TRBV6-5 and TRBJ2-1, with unresolved D. The CDR3 runs to 12 residues. Germline V gene lookup returns CDR1 MNHEY and CDR2 SVGAGI. The V end lost 4 bases, the J end lost 9 bases, and 10 bases lay between the germline ends. CDR3 loop: CASSSPWGEQFF. The CDR3 DNA reads as TGTGCCAGCAGTTCCCCTTGGGGTGAGCAGTTCTTC.

This clonotype was detected ten times or more. The chain couples TRBV6-5 to TRBJ2-1; 8 positions agree with TRBD2. With 0 bases clipped from V and 0 bases from J, the junction kept 7 bases outside the gene matches. The length of the CDR3 is 18 residues. Germline V gives CDR1 MNHEY, CDR2 SVGAGI. CDR3 protein: CASSYSGLAGLSYNEQFF. Written as DNA, the CDR3 is TGTGCCAGCAGTTACTCAGGGCTAGCGGGCCTCTCCTACAATGAGCAGTTCTTC.

This clonotype was counted ten times or more. The chain carries TRBV5-1 and TRBJ2-2; the match to TRBD2 covers 7 bases. In germline, CDR1 is SGHRS, CDR2 YFSETQ. V lost 5 bases and J lost 4; bases outside the gene matches: 8. The CDR3 sequence is 15 residues long. CDR3 residues: CASSRGDSSTGELFF. CDR3 nucleotide sequence: TGCGCCAGCAGTCGGGGGGACTCGAGCACCGGGGAGCTGTTTTTT.

This clonotype was recorded many times. V usage is TRBV20-1 and J usage is TRBJ2-1; the D gene is possibly TRBD2 (5 bases). The CDR3 contains 13 residues. The germline gives CDR1 DFQATT, CDR2 SNEGSKA (reference sequence). V was clipped by 4 bases and J by 5 bases, with 12 bases between them. CDR3 nucleotides: TGCAGTGCTACCGGGCCTAGCAACAATGAGCAGTTCTTC. It is translated as CSATGPSNNEQFF.

This clonotype was counted many times. The chain combines TRBV7-9 with TRBJ2-1; 7 nucleotides match TRBD2. V was clipped by 7 bases and J by 0 bases; unmatched bases: 6. The CDR3 runs to 15 residues. Germline V gene sequence: CDR1 SEHNR, CDR2 FQNEAQ (reference sequence). The CDR3 reads CASTSLAGSYNEQFF. The CDR3 DNA follows: TGTGCCAGCACTTCTTTAGCGGGCTCCTACAATGAGCAGTTCTTC.

The chain uses TRBV18 and TRBJ2-3; D is unclear. CDR3 length: 15 amino acids. V lost 1 base and J lost 2, with 10 bases in between. CDR1 KGHSH and CDR2 LQKENI come from the germline V gene. CDR3 in DNA: TGTGCCAGCTCACCACTTAGCCAGAACACAGATACGCAGTATTTT. Amino acids: CASSPLSQNTDTQYF.

This clonotype was seen repeatedly, ten times or more. The chain links TRBV10-3 to TRBJ2-3; 7 bases align to TRBD1. The CDR3 is made up of 15 amino acids. The V segment lost 6 bases and the J segment 2 bases; nucleotides outside the gene matches: 8. Germline V gene sequence: CDR1 ENHRY, CDR2 SYGVKD. The CDR3 DNA is TGTGCCATCAGGGTAACCGGGACAGCCACAGATACGCAGTATTTT. Translation gives CAIRVTGTATDTQYF.

The chain couples TRBV4-2 to TRBJ2-7; no firm D call. Germline assignment: CDR1 LGHNA and CDR2 YNFKEQ. The CDR3 spans 15 residues. Trimming pared 3 bases from V and 3 bases from J, leaving 15 bases between. CDR3 protein: CASSHPDSGVYEQYF. CDR3 nucleotide sequence: TGTGCCAGCAGCCATCCAGACTCGGGTGTCTACGAGCAGTACTTC.

The table lists this clonotype with many counts. The chain is built from TRBV20-1 and TRBJ1-5; unclear D gene. V gave up 3 bases and J gave up 5 bases, with 8 bases separating them. The CDR3 is made up of 12 amino acids. Germline CDR1 DFQATT, CDR2 SNEGSKA (reference sequence). CDR3 sequence (DNA): TGCAGTGCTAGCCCCCCAGATCAGCCCCAGCATTTT. Its protein is CSASPPDQPQHF.

At least ten counts were recorded for this clonotype. The V call is TRBV20-1, the J call TRBJ2-3; D is uncertain. This CDR3 is built from 10 residues. V lost 6 bases to trimming and J lost 5 bases, with 6 bases between them. Germline V lookup: CDR1 DFQATT, CDR2 SNEGSKA (reference sequence). CDR3 sequence reads: CSAAQDTQYF. For the CDR3, the DNA is TGCAGTGCCGCGCAAGATACGCAGTATTTT.

This clonotype was recorded at least ten times. The rearrangement uses TRBV24-1 and TRBJ2-2; 9 positions match TRBD2. Trimming removed 5 bases from V and 3 bases from J; junction bases left unmatched: 6. The germline V gene has CDR1 KGHDR and CDR2 SFDVKD. The CDR3 extends over 16 amino acids. The CDR3 region is CATSVPSGKDTGELFF. The DNA for the CDR3 is TGTGCCACCAGTGTCCCTAGCGGGAAGGACACCGGGGAGCTGTTTTTT.

This clonotype was recorded at least ten times. The chain couples TRBV24-1 to TRBJ2-1; 8 nucleotides line up with TRBD1. The CDR3 has 17 residues. Germline CDR1 reads KGHDR; CDR2 reads SFDVKD. Trimming cost V 1 base and J 4 bases; bases outside gene matches: 8. This CDR3 reads CATSDFPNRGRYNEQFF. Written as DNA, the CDR3 is TGTGCCACCAGTGATTTCCCGAACAGGGGGAGGTACAATGAGCAGTTCTTC.

This clonotype was recorded a few times. The J gene is TRBJ2-5, the V gene TRBV7-7; D is undetermined. Trimming took off 4 bases at V and 2 bases at J, with 11 bases between the two ends. This CDR3 region has 14 residues. In germline, CDR1 is SSHAT, CDR2 FNYEAQ (reference sequence). CDR3 region: CASSSKGGQETQYF. The CDR3 DNA is TGTGCCAGCAGCTCCAAGGGTGGACAAGAGACCCAGTACTTC.

Ten or more counts support this clonotype. CDR3 coding DNA: TGCGCCAGCAGCTTGCAGGGGACGGACGAGCAGTACTTC. This codes for CASSLQGTDEQYF. The rearrangement joins TRBV5-1 to TRBJ2-7; D is possibly TRBD1 (6 bases). Germline V CDR1 and CDR2: SGHRS, YFSETQ. Trimming removed 1 base from V and 5 bases from J, with 10 bases in between. The CDR3 spans 13 residues.

The rearrangement joins TRBV27 to TRBJ2-7; D is unresolved. CDR3 length: 13 residues. Germline CDR1 reads MNHEY; CDR2 reads SMNVEV (reference sequence). V shed 3 bases and J shed 0 bases, with 6 bases lying between them. The CDR3: CASSFVSSYEQYF. The CDR3 region has the DNA TGTGCCAGCAGTTTCGTCAGCTCCTACGAGCAGTACTTC.

This clonotype was found a few times. The rearrangement uses TRBV7-2 and TRBJ2-1, with 7 bases matching TRBD1. Unmatched junction bases numbered 5, after V lost 5 bases and J lost 4 bases. The germline CDR1 and CDR2 sequences are SGHTA and FQGNSA. The CDR3 totals 14 residues. The CDR3 nucleotides read TGTGCCAGCAGCGGACGACAGGGATACAATGAGCAGTTCTTC. Translating gives CASSGRQGYNEQFF.

Worth noting for this clonotype: This may be a read error: a much more frequent sequence differs by one nucleotide. The chain links TRBV28 to TRBJ1-5; D call uncertain. Trimming took off 6 bases at V and 4 bases at J, with 16 bases between the two ends. Germline values: CDR1 MDHEN, CDR2 SYDVKM. CDR3 length: 15 amino acids. CDR3 loop: CASRRDVRSNQPQHF. CDR3 nucleotide sequence: TGTGCCAGCAGGCGTGATGTCCGATCGAATCAGCCCCAGCATTTT.